A selection of T cell receptor beta chains follows, all from one sample in a study of blood T cell repertoires in COVID-19. Data came from immunoSEQ multiplex PCR; TCRdb stores just in-frame clones and leaves some out. The sample records tens of thousands of clones, over 80% being singletons. Material for sequencing was peripheral blood. The origin of the receptors is a man in his sixties with active COVID-19. Both conserved end residues are part of each CDR3.

TRBV7-3	TRBJ2-1	CASSPRGQILGEQFF
TRBV2	TRBJ1-1	CASSLTGLPSRAFF
TRBV19	TRBJ2-1	CASSIGRAGEQFF
TRBV5-1	TRBJ2-1	CASSLGGRTYNEQFF
TRBV5-1	TRBJ2-1	CASSLGPGRGEQFF
TRBV9	TRBJ1-5	CASSADRRNQPQHF
TRBV7-8	TRBJ1-4	CASSPTGRGGEKLFF
TRBV28	TRBJ2-7	CASSLQMNSYEQYF
TRBV7-2	TRBJ2-5	CASSLGGKETQYF
TRBV9	TRBJ2-7	CASSVDTGLDLIDEQYF